The next 19 T cell receptor beta chains were all read from a single sample in a study of T cell responses to AZD1222 COVID-19 vaccine. The table came from immunoSEQ multiplex PCR; TCRdb's copy has only in-frame clones and leaves some out. Of 120,000 to 150,000 clones in the sample, 88% were seen once. The input for sequencing was peripheral blood, taken on day 0 of AZD1222 vaccination. Every receptor here comes from an adult in good health.

The chain carries TRBV3-1 (or the pseudogene TRBV3-2) and TRBJ2-2; a weak D match, TRBD1 (5 bases). The CDR3 loop spans 15 amino acids. Trimming cost V 2 bases and J 6 bases, with 13 bases left between them. The V gene's germline CDR1 is LGHDT and CDR2 YNNKEL (reference sequence). CDR3 amino acids: CASSQFVLGAGELFF. DNA of the CDR3: TGTGCCAGCAGCCAATTCGTCTTAGGGGCCGGGGAGCTGTTTTTT.

The chain is built from TRBV21-1 and TRBJ1-2. TRBV21-1 counts as a pseudogene. There are 17 residues in the CDR3. The CDR3 region is CASSAYRDPILLYGYTF. In nucleotides, the CDR3 is TGTGCCAGCAGCGCCTACCGGGACCCCATTTTGCTCTATGGCTACACCTTC.

The J gene is TRBJ2-5, the V gene TRBV29-1; TRBD2 matches 7 bases. From germline, CDR1 is SQVTM and CDR2 ANQGSEA. Trimming removed 5 bases from V and 2 bases from J; junction bases left unmatched: 11. The CDR3 sequence is 15 residues long. CDR3 sequence: CSVRAASRGQETQYF. CDR3 nucleotide sequence: TGCAGCGTTCGGGCCGCGTCGCGGGGGCAAGAGACCCAGTACTTC.

The chain is built from TRBV6-6 and TRBJ2-5; 11 nucleotides agree with TRBD1. With 5 bases clipped from V and 3 bases from J, the junction kept 11 bases outside the gene matches. Germline assignment: CDR1 MNHNY and CDR2 SVGAGI (reference sequence). This CDR3 has 17 amino acids. The CDR3 is CASSPASGTGGKETQYF. CDR3 DNA: TGTGCCAGCAGTCCAGCATCCGGGACAGGGGGGAAAGAGACCCAGTACTTC.

This chain connects TRBV7-2 to TRBJ1-1; weak D call: TRBD1 (5 bases). The CDR3 has 16 amino acids. Germline V gives CDR1 SGHTA, CDR2 FQGNSA. The V gene lost 0 bases and the J gene lost 0 bases, with 11 bases spanning the gap. CDR3 region: CASSLAAGRMNTEAFF. CDR3 in DNA: TGTGCCAGCAGCTTAGCGGCGGGACGGATGAACACTGAAGCTTTCTTT.

The J gene is TRBJ2-1, the V gene TRBV12-3 or TRBV12-4, with D hard to call. Between the trimmed V and J ends, which lost 3 bases and 9 bases, there was a span of 9 bases. The CDR3 consists of 12 residues. CDR3 in DNA: TGTGCCAGCAGTTTCTGGGTCGGTGAGCAGTTCTTC. It yields the protein CASSFWVGEQFF.

The V and J genes are TRBV7-3 and TRBJ2-1; 7 bases line up with TRBD1. The CDR3 has 14 residues. V dropped 5 bases and J dropped 2; count of bases not matched to a gene: 3. Germline CDR1 and CDR2: SGHTA and FQGTGA. The CDR3 DNA is TGTGCCAGCAGCCGAGGGACAGCCTACAATGAGCAGTTCTTC. This codes for CASSRGTAYNEQFF.

The V call is TRBV5-6, the J call TRBJ2-7, with TRBD1 as a possible D gene (5 bases). Germline CDR1 and CDR2: SGHDT and YYEEEE. The V gene lost 3 bases and the J gene lost 3 bases, with 10 bases spanning the gap. There are 13 residues in the CDR3. The CDR3 region is CASSSYRNYEQYF. CDR3 nucleotide sequence: TGTGCCAGCAGCTCATACAGGAACTACGAGCAGTACTTC. Full variable domain (missing parts from reference TRBV5-6 and TRBJ2-7): DAGVTQSPTHLIKTRGQQVTLRCSPKSGHDTVSWYQQALGQGPQFIFQYYEEEERQRGNFPDRFSGHQFPNYSSELNVNALLLGDSALYLCASSSYRNYEQYFGPGTRLTVT.

The chain couples TRBV4-1 to TRBJ1-2; perhaps TRBD1 as D (5 bases). Deletions cut 7 bases from V and 1 base from J, with 16 bases between. CDR1 and CDR2 (germline): MGHRA, YSYEKL. This CDR3 has 15 residues. CDR3 nucleotides: TGCGCCAGCAAGCCGGGGCCCGTTTTTAACTATGGCTACACCTTC. Translation gives CASKPGPVFNYGYTF.

The chain combines TRBV4-2 with TRBJ1-2; possible D gene TRBD1, 5 bases. Germline CDR1 is LGHNA and CDR2 is YNFKEQ. The CDR3 spans 16 residues. The V end lost 0 bases, the J end lost 1 base, and 12 bases lay between the germline ends. CDR3 protein: CASSQESRGRNYGYTF. The CDR3 DNA reads as TGTGCCAGCAGCCAAGAATCTCGGGGCCGTAACTATGGCTACACCTTC.

The chain has TRBV10-3 and TRBJ2-5; D gene uncertain. The CDR3 has 13 amino acids. The V end was cut by 10 bases, the J end by 1 base, with 13 bases between. Germline V gives CDR1 ENHRY, CDR2 SYGVKD. The CDR3 sequence is CATKVGIQETQYF. The CDR3 bases are TGTGCCACAAAAGTAGGAATCCAAGAGACCCAGTACTTC.

The chain employs TRBV19 and TRBJ1-6, with no clear D. CDR3 size: 14 residues. V lost 3 bases, J lost 10 bases, and 13 bases lay in between. CDR1 is LNHDA, CDR2 SQIVND, per germline (reference sequence). The CDR3 sequence: CASSILGSGSPLHF. Here the CDR3 DNA reads TGTGCCAGTAGTATTCTGGGATCAGGCTCACCCCTCCACTTT.

J is TRBJ2-5 and V is TRBV30; the D is unclear. This CDR3 region has 13 residues. Trimming shortened V by 2 bases and J by 7 bases, and 14 bases separated the two germline ends. Germline V gene data show CDR1 as GTSNPN and CDR2 as SVGIG (reference sequence). The CDR3 nucleotides read TGTGCCTGGAGTTCCCAATCGGGTAGGACCCAGTACTTC. Its translation: CAWSSQSGRTQYF. Based on the CDR3 plus reference TRBV30 and TRBJ2-5, the full variable domain is SQTIHQWPATLVQPVGSPLSLECTVEGTSNPNLYWYRQAAGRGLQLLFYSVGIGQISSEVPQNLSASRPQDRQFILSSKKLLLSDSGFYLCAWSSQSGRTQYFGPGTRLLVL.

The chain employs TRBV2 and TRBJ2-7; D is perhaps TRBD1 or TRBD2 (5 bases each). Germline V gene sequence: CDR1 SNHLY, CDR2 FYNNEI. The germline V and J ends were trimmed by 3 bases and 3 bases, with 12 bases remaining between them. CDR3 size: 14 residues. CDR3 sequence: CASSEGDGGYEQYF. The CDR3 DNA reads as TGTGCCAGCAGTGAGGGGGATGGCGGCTACGAGCAGTACTTC. Combining the CDR3 with reference TRBV2 and TRBJ2-7 gives the whole variable domain EPEVTQTPSHQVTQMGQEVILRCVPISNHLYFYWYRQILGQKVEFLVSFYNNEISEKSEIFDDQFSVERPDGSNFTLKIRSTKLEDSAMYFCASSEGDGGYEQYFGPGTRLTVT.

The CDR3 region is CASLRDNQIEQYF. CDR3 nucleotides: TGTGCCAGTCTCCGGGACAATCAAATCGAGCAGTACTTC. This rearrangement joins TRBV2 to TRBJ2-7, with a tentative D call TRBD1 (6 bases). Per germline, CDR1 SNHLY and CDR2 FYNNEI. CDR3 size: 13 residues. Trimming took off 9 bases at V and 6 bases at J, with 18 bases between the two ends. The full variable domain, with the rest looked up from reference TRBV2 and TRBJ2-7, is EPEVTQTPSHQVTQMGQEVILRCVPISNHLYFYWYRQILGQKVEFLVSFYNNEISEKSEIFDDQFSVERPDGSNFTLKIRSTKLEDSAMYFCASLRDNQIEQYFGPGTRLTVT.

This clone was seen only once. The chain combines TRBV10-3 with TRBJ1-2; 7 bases match TRBD1. Germline assignment: CDR1 ENHRY and CDR2 SYGVKD. There are 15 residues in the CDR3. The trim removed 6 bases at V and 5 bases at J, leaving 12 bases unmatched. Here the CDR3 reads CAIRDRTGGFYGYTF. CDR3 DNA: TGTGCCATCAGGGACCGGACAGGAGGCTTTTATGGCTACACCTTC.

The chain is built from TRBV7-3 and TRBJ1-1; no clear D gene. Between the trimmed V and J ends, which lost 5 bases and 2 bases, there was a span of 12 bases. Germline V lookup: CDR1 SGHTA, CDR2 FQGTGA. The CDR3 has 14 residues. CDR3 in amino acids: CASSVSPGNTEAFF. CDR3 sequence (DNA): TGTGCCAGCAGCGTATCGCCAGGTAACACTGAAGCTTTCTTT.

CDR3 residues: CASRGLASGNTIYF. CDR3 nucleotides: TGTGCCAGCAGGGGATTAGCCTCTGGAAACACCATATATTTT. V usage is TRBV27 and J usage is TRBJ1-3; D remains ambiguous. V lost 6 bases, J lost 0 bases, and 9 bases lay in between. The germline gives CDR1 MNHEY, CDR2 SMNVEV (reference sequence). The CDR3 loop spans 14 amino acids.

The chain links TRBV19 to TRBJ1-5, with D possibly matching TRBD1 (5 bases). Germline V gives CDR1 LNHDA, CDR2 SQIVND (reference sequence). This CDR3 is 15 amino acids long. V was cut by 8 bases and J by 4 bases, with 18 bases left in between. The CDR3 is CASGSPGGRNQPQHF. The CDR3 region has the DNA TGTGCCAGTGGATCGCCCGGGGGTCGGAATCAGCCCCAGCATTTT.